A selection of T cell receptor beta chains follows, all from one sample in a study of spatial heterogeneity in lung cancer. MiXCR, applied by TCRdb to the 5' RACE reads, yields one record per CDR3 protein. This sample has 45,000 to 65,000 distinct CDR3 sequences, with under 8% found just once. The specimen comprised PBMCs, sampled at follow-up. Every receptor here comes from a female donor with early-stage non-small cell lung cancer. Each CDR3 is given with its conserved first and last residue. Each record gives: V gene, J gene, D gene, clone size, CDR3 protein, CDR3 DNA. A D gene is named only where the DNA matches it firmly. A row's size may be missing; if present it is once, few, many or a size class.

TRBV20-1	TRBJ2-2	.	few	CSARALGTNTGELFF	TGCAGTGCTAGAGCGTTAGGGACGAACACCGGGGAGCTGTTTTTT
TRBV20-1	TRBJ1-4	.	.	CSARAVRFDEKLFF	TGCAGTGCTAGAGCGGTCAGGTTCGATGAAAAACTGTTTTTT
TRBV7-2	TRBJ2-2	.	many	CASSLWTPVAGELFF	TGTGCCAGCAGCCTATGGACTCCCGTTGCCGGGGAGCTGTTTTTT
TRBV27	TRBJ1-1	TRBD1	many	CASSRDRGWMNTEAFF	TGTGCCAGCAGTAGGGACAGGGGGTGGATGAACACTGAAGCTTTCTTT
TRBV24-1	TRBJ1-2	.	many	CATSIGNDYGYTF	TGTGCCACCAGTATCGGCAATGACTATGGCTACACCTTC
TRBV19	TRBJ1-4	.	many	CASSPWGEKLFF	TGTGCCAGTAGTCCTTGGGGTGAAAAACTGTTTTTT
TRBV5-1	TRBJ2-6	.	many	CASRTGTAPGANVLTF	TGCGCCAGCAGAACCGGGACCGCACCTGGGGCCAACGTCCTGACTTTC
TRBV15	TRBJ1-2	.	many	CATSRELALANYGYTF	TGTGCCACCAGCAGAGAATTAGCCCTCGCTAACTATGGCTACACCTTC
TRBV7-2	TRBJ2-2	.	many	CASSSSPVSALRAGELFF	TGTGCCAGCAGCTCGAGTCCAGTATCGGCATTACGGGCCGGGGAGCTGTTTTTT
TRBV7-6	TRBJ2-5	.	.	CALTRGETQYF	TGTGCCCTTACTAGAGGAGAGACCCAGTACTTC
TRBV20-1	TRBJ2-5	TRBD1	many	CSARRTGAQETQYF	TGCAGTGCTAGACGGACAGGGGCACAAGAGACCCAGTACTTC
TRBV5-1	TRBJ1-2	TRBD1	.	CASSFRDSYYGYTF	TGCGCCAGCAGCTTCCGGGACAGCTACTATGGCTACACCTTC
TRBV19	TRBJ1-4	.	.	CASSISGNNEKLFF	TGTGCCAGTAGTATATCTGGGAATAATGAAAAACTGTTTTTT
TRBV6-6	TRBJ1-5	.	few	CASWTDSNQPQHF	TGTGCCAGCTGGACGGATAGCAATCAGCCCCAGCATTTT
TRBV3-1	TRBJ2-7	.	many	CASSQTRQSSYEQYF	TGTGCCAGCAGCCAGACACGACAGAGCTCCTACGAGCAGTACTTC
TRBV5-1	TRBJ2-7	TRBD1	many	CASSATGTGSYEQYF	TGCGCCAGCAGCGCGACCGGGACAGGATCCTACGAGCAGTACTTC
TRBV10-3	TRBJ2-3	TRBD2	.	CAISGTSGTDTQYF	TGTGCCATCAGCGGGACTAGCGGCACAGATACGCAGTATTTT
TRBV6-2/TRBV6-3	TRBJ1-2	TRBD1	few	CASSSITGEYGYTF	TGTGCCAGCAGTTCAATTACAGGGGAATATGGCTACACCTTC
TRBV5-1	TRBJ2-3	TRBD2	.	CASASSGRTDTQYF	TGCGCCAGCGCCTCTAGCGGGAGGACAGATACGCAGTATTTT
TRBV5-1	TRBJ1-5	.	.	CASSLLPDSRNQPQHF	TGCGCCAGCAGCTTGCTCCCTGACAGCCGTAATCAGCCCCAGCATTTT
TRBV6-5	TRBJ1-2	.	few	CASSYGYSNYGYTF	TGTGCCAGCAGTTACGGTTACTCTAACTATGGCTACACCTTC
TRBV28	TRBJ2-3	TRBD2	many	CASSPLGTTSTDTQYF	TGTGCCAGCAGTCCACTTGGGACTACTAGCACAGATACGCAGTATTTT
TRBV11-2	TRBJ2-5	.	few	CASSLETETQYF	TGTGCCAGCAGCTTAGAAACGGAGACCCAGTACTTC
TRBV6-2/TRBV6-3	TRBJ2-1	.	many	CASSTHNEQFF	TGTGCCAGCAGTACTCACAATGAGCAGTTCTTC
TRBV10-3	TRBJ1-1	.	many	CAISVLAGNTEAFF	TGTGCCATCAGTGTTCTTGCAGGGAACACTGAAGCTTTCTTT
TRBV20-1	TRBJ1-1	TRBD1	.	CSARDGTGEFSEAFF	TGCAGTGCTAGAGACGGGACAGGGGAATTCTCTGAAGCTTTCTTT
TRBV12-3/TRBV12-4	TRBJ1-4	TRBD1	many	CASSRGTVKLFF	TGTGCCAGCAGCCGAGGGACAGTCAAACTGTTTTTT
TRBV11-3	TRBJ2-3	.	few	CASSRGAPDTQYF	TGTGCCAGCAGCCGGGGGGCCCCAGATACGCAGTATTTT
TRBV5-1	TRBJ2-3	.	.	CASSEQNTQYF	TGCGCCAGCAGTGAACAGAATACGCAGTATTTT
TRBV4-2	TRBJ1-2	.	many	CASSPGDRADYGYTF	TGTGCCAGCAGCCCGGGAGATAGGGCTGACTATGGCTACACCTTC
TRBV11-2	TRBJ1-6	.	few	CASSSLGGHYNSPLHF	TGTGCCAGCTCGAGCCTGGGAGGGCATTATAATTCACCCCTCCACTTT
TRBV24-1	TRBJ1-5	.	many	CATAQDAAQPQHF	TGTGCCACCGCACAGGACGCGGCTCAGCCCCAGCATTTT
TRBV4-3	TRBJ2-5	.	many	CASSQSFGLETQYF	TGCGCCAGCAGCCAATCGTTCGGTCTGGAGACCCAGTACTTC
TRBV6-4	TRBJ1-6	.	many	CASSDGLLNSPLHF	TGTGCCAGCAGTGACGGATTGCTAAATTCACCCCTCCACTTT
TRBV12-3/TRBV12-4	TRBJ1-1	.	few	CASSLGRKLNTEAFF	TGTGCCAGCAGTTTGGGCCGAAAGCTCAACACTGAAGCTTTCTTT
TRBV20-1	TRBJ1-5	.	few	CSARDLRGSEPQHF	TGCAGTGCTAGAGATCTCCGGGGGTCAGAGCCCCAGCATTTT
TRBV7-9	TRBJ2-7	TRBD1	.	CASSWTGAPYEQYF	TGTGCCAGCAGCTGGACAGGGGCCCCTTACGAGCAGTACTTC
TRBV20-1	TRBJ2-7	.	many	CSARDPSVRTYEQYF	TGCAGTGCTAGAGATCCTAGCGTAAGAACCTACGAGCAGTACTTC
TRBV20-1	TRBJ2-7	.	many	CSVFSRSSYEQYF	TGCAGTGTGTTCTCCAGGAGCTCCTACGAGCAGTACTTC
TRBV20-1	TRBJ2-5	.	few	CSAGDNRGETQYF	TGCAGTGCTGGGGACAACCGAGGAGAGACCCAGTACTTC
TRBV6-2/TRBV6-3	TRBJ2-2	TRBD2	.	CASSFSQRGGPGELFF	TGTGCCAGCAGTTTCTCTCAGCGGGGGGGCCCCGGGGAGCTGTTTTTT
TRBV10-1	TRBJ2-1	.	many	CASSDPQDNEQFF	TGCGCCAGCAGTGACCCCCAAGACAATGAGCAGTTCTTC
TRBV7-2	TRBJ2-1	.	few	CASSANRLEQFF	TGTGCCAGCAGCGCAAACAGGTTAGAGCAGTTCTTC
TRBV20-1	TRBJ2-7	.	many	CSARDPLWEQYF	TGCAGTGCTAGAGATCCCCTTTGGGAGCAGTACTTC
TRBV20-1	TRBJ1-4	TRBD1	few	CSASRDREKLFF	TGCAGTGCTAGCAGGGACAGAGAAAAACTGTTTTTT
TRBV19	TRBJ2-5	.	.	CASSRGTQETQYF	TGTGCCAGTAGTAGGGGGACCCAAGAGACCCAGTACTTC
TRBV28	TRBJ2-3	.	.	CASTDSVTDTQYF	TGTGCCAGCACAGACAGCGTCACAGATACGCAGTATTTT
TRBV29-1	TRBJ2-7	.	many	CSVLDNEQYF	TGCAGCGTTCTGGACAACGAGCAGTACTTC
TRBV13	TRBJ2-5	.	few	CASSLRLAYQETQYF	TGTGCCAGCAGCTTAAGACTGGCATACCAAGAGACCCAGTACTTC
TRBV6-2/TRBV6-3	TRBJ1-2	TRBD1	many	CASRRGQGYGYTF	TGTGCCAGCAGACGGGGACAGGGATATGGCTACACCTTC